Listed here are 31 T cell receptor beta chains from one sample, sequenced in a study of T cell responses to AZD1222 COVID-19 vaccine. TCRdb's table, derived via immunoSEQ multiplex PCR, lists solely in-frame clones and lacks some. The table lists some 160,000 clones, 88% of them singletons. The sample was peripheral blood, taken on day 0 of AZD1222 vaccination. The source is an adult in good health.

This sequence joins TRBV28 and TRBJ1-2; 7 nucleotides line up with TRBD1. This CDR3 contains 12 residues. Losses at the gene ends were 4 bases for V and 8 bases for J; bases not matched to a gene: 4. The germline gives CDR1 MDHEN, CDR2 SYDVKM. The CDR3 DNA is TGTGCCAGCAGTTCTTCAGGGGGAGGCTACACCTTC. Translating gives CASSSSGGGYTF.

This clone was detected once. This chain joins TRBV19 and TRBJ1-2; 9 bases match TRBD1. Germline lookup yields CDR1 LNHDA and CDR2 SQIVND (reference sequence). The J segment lost 7 bases and the V segment lost 11 bases, leaving 8 bases of the junction unmatched. The CDR3 loop spans 12 amino acids. This CDR3 is CASGQGPAGYTF. CDR3 DNA sequence: TGTGCCTCGGGACAGGGACCGGCTGGCTACACCTTC.

This sequence joins TRBV5-4 and TRBJ1-6, with D maybe TRBD1 (6 bases). Germline CDR1 reads SGHNT; CDR2 reads YYREEE (reference sequence). There are 14 residues in the CDR3. Trimming stripped 3 bases from V and 6 bases from J, with 10 bases between. In DNA form, the CDR3 reads TGTGCCAGCAGCTGGGACATCAGTAATTCACCCCTCCACTTT. Translating gives CASSWDISNSPLHF.

J is TRBJ1-1 and V is TRBV6-5, with D perhaps matching TRBD1 (5 bases). The CDR3 is made up of 11 amino acids. Germline-derived CDR1 and CDR2 are MNHEY and SVGAGI. V shed 8 bases and J shed 8 bases, with 12 bases lying between them. Here the CDR3 reads CASQRPGEAFF. The CDR3 nucleotides are TGTGCCAGCCAAAGGCCAGGGGAAGCTTTCTTT.

V usage is TRBV4-2 and J usage is TRBJ1-6, with D unresolved. Trimming took 0 bases from V and 5 from J, leaving 8 bases between them. The germline CDR1 and CDR2 sequences are LGHNA and YNFKEQ. This CDR3 region has 15 residues. The CDR3 DNA reads TGTGCCAGCAGCCAAGATATGGTGGATAATTCACCCCTCCACTTT. It encodes CASSQDMVDNSPLHF.

The gene calls are TRBV5-6 and TRBJ2-7, with 9 bases identical to TRBD1. The CDR3 totals 14 residues. V lost 0 bases and J lost 5; bases outside the gene matches: 3. The germline V gene has CDR1 SGHDT and CDR2 YYEEEE. The DNA of the CDR3 is TGTGCCAGCAGCTTGGGACAGGGGGACAACGAGCAGTACTTC. Encoded protein: CASSLGQGDNEQYF.

The gene calls are TRBV30 and TRBJ1-4, with D tentatively TRBD1 (6 bases). V lost 3 bases, J lost 4 bases, and 15 bases lay in between. CDR3 length: 15 amino acids. From germline, CDR1 is GTSNPN and CDR2 SVGIG (reference sequence). The CDR3 nucleotides read TGTGCCTGGAGGGGGGGCCGGGGAAGTAATGAAAAACTGTTTTTT. It encodes CAWRGGRGSNEKLFF.

This clone came up a few times. CDR3 amino acids: CASSSGGGTSGVKLFF. For the CDR3, the DNA is TGTGCCAGCAGCTCAGGCGGCGGGACTAGCGGGGTTAAGCTGTTTTTT. The J gene is TRBJ2-2, the V gene TRBV7-3, with 13 bases lining up with TRBD2. The CDR3 covers 16 residues. The germline V gene has CDR1 SGHTA and CDR2 FQGTGA. The V gene end was trimmed by 4 bases and the J gene end by 12 bases; junction bases not matched to a gene: 11.

The chain combines TRBV29-1 with TRBJ2-5, with 10 positions matching TRBD1. The V gene's germline CDR1 is SQVTM and CDR2 ANQGSEA. V trimming: 3 bases; J trimming: 7 bases; junction bases outside the gene matches: 17. The CDR3 length is 17 residues. The CDR3 reads CSVDGGSTGGFYGTQYF. CDR3 DNA: TGCAGCGTTGATGGAGGGTCGACAGGGGGCTTCTATGGGACCCAGTACTTC.

The J gene is TRBJ2-7, the V gene TRBV6-2 or TRBV6-3; D gene uncertain. Between the trimmed V and J ends, which lost 5 bases and 1 base, there was a span of 9 bases. Looked up from germline, CDR1 is MNHEY and CDR2 is SVGEGT. The CDR3 consists of 13 residues. This CDR3 is CASSQPTSYEQYF. In nucleotides, the CDR3 is TGTGCCAGCAGTCAACCTACGTCCTACGAGCAGTACTTC.

The chain recombines TRBV27 with TRBJ1-4; weak D call: TRBD1 (5 bases). The ends were cut back, 2 bases at V and 8 bases at J, with 18 bases in the middle. This CDR3 comprises 16 residues. Germline values: CDR1 MNHEY, CDR2 SMNVEV (reference sequence). CDR3 DNA sequence: TGTGCCAGCAGTTTAACCCGGGACGCCCTGGGAGAAAAACTGTTTTTT. Residues: CASSLTRDALGEKLFF.

Points on this clone: Other DNA sequences in this sample translate to the same CDR3. The V gene is TRBV5-5, the J gene TRBJ1-1, with D possibly TRBD1 on 5 matching bases. This CDR3 is built from 13 residues. CDR1 is SGHKS, CDR2 YYEKEE, per germline (reference sequence). Between the trimmed V and J ends, which lost 4 bases and 1 base, there was a span of 8 bases. The CDR3 coding sequence is TGTGCCAGCAGCCTAGACAGGAACACTGAAGCTTTCTTT. Its translation: CASSLDRNTEAFF. The entire variable domain, with the rest obtained from reference TRBV5-5 and TRBJ1-1, is as follows: DAGVTQSPTHLIKTRGQQVTLRCSPISGHKSVSWYQQVLGQGPQFIFQYYEKEERGRGNFPDRFSARQFPNYSSELNVNALLLGDSALYLCASSLDRNTEAFFGQGTRLTVV.

This chain joins TRBV7-9 and TRBJ2-5; TRBD1 is a possible D gene (6 bases). Germline CDR1 is SEHNR and CDR2 is FQNEAQ (reference sequence). Trimming pared 7 bases from V and 5 bases from J, leaving 17 bases between. The length of the CDR3 is 14 residues. CDR3 region: CASTKRQAPETQYF. The CDR3 nucleotides are TGTGCCAGCACTAAGAGACAGGCTCCGGAGACCCAGTACTTC.

The V and J genes are TRBV6-5 and TRBJ2-7, with D perhaps TRBD1 or TRBD2 (6 bases each). CDR3 length equals 15 residues. Germline lookup yields CDR1 MNHEY and CDR2 SVGAGI. V was cut by 10 bases and J by 1 base, with 20 bases left in between. The CDR3 coding sequence is TGTGCCACCAGGCCGGGGGCGGATGGATCCTACGAGCAGTACTTC. Protein sequence: CATRPGADGSYEQYF.

The chain uses TRBV4-2 and TRBJ1-1, with D unclear. V was clipped by 0 bases and J by 5 bases, with 16 bases between them. The CDR3 is 16 amino acids. Germline-derived CDR1 and CDR2 are LGHNA and YNFKEQ. The chain's CDR3 is CASSQDRGQVGTEAFF. CDR3 DNA sequence: TGTGCCAGCAGCCAAGATCGAGGGCAGGTGGGGACTGAAGCTTTCTTT.

The chain couples TRBV6-5 to TRBJ1-2, with a weak D call TRBD1 (5 bases). Trimming took 5 bases from V and 8 from J, leaving 9 bases between them. Looked up from germline, CDR1 is MNHEY and CDR2 is SVGAGI. The CDR3 is 11 amino acids. Here the CDR3 DNA reads TGTGCCAGCAGTCCTGGGGACGGCTACACCTTC. Translating gives CASSPGDGYTF.

V is TRBV7-6 and J is TRBJ2-1; 9 bases map to TRBD1. With 4 bases clipped from V and 3 bases from J, the junction kept 10 bases outside the gene matches. The CDR3 spans 17 residues. In germline, CDR1 is SGHVS, CDR2 FNYEAQ. CDR3 in amino acids: CASSYYGGTGYYNEQFF. DNA of the CDR3: TGTGCCAGCAGCTACTACGGGGGGACAGGGTACTACAATGAGCAGTTCTTC.

The chain carries TRBV5-1 and TRBJ2-3; TRBD1 aligns across 8 bases. CDR3 length equals 16 residues. Germline CDR1 reads SGHRS; CDR2 reads YFSETQ. V shed 4 bases and J 1 base; nucleotides not matched to a gene: 8. The CDR3 sequence: CASSLGQGGGTDTQYF. CDR3 DNA sequence: TGCGCCAGCAGCCTAGGACAGGGAGGAGGCACAGATACGCAGTATTTT.

The chain is built from TRBV5-1 and TRBJ2-1, with TRBD1 matching 9 bases. With V trimmed by 4 bases and J by 3 bases, 8 bases remained unmatched. This CDR3 has 16 residues. Germline CDR1 SGHRS, CDR2 YFSETQ. The CDR3 loop is CASSLIGTGSYNEQFF. The CDR3 DNA is TGCGCCAGCAGCCTCATCGGGACAGGGAGCTACAATGAGCAGTTCTTC.

The rearrangement links TRBV12-3 or TRBV12-4 to TRBJ1-5, with 7 bases lining up with TRBD1. The V and J ends lost 7 bases and 5 bases, in that order; junction bases with no gene match: 5. The CDR3 is 13 residues long. CDR3 region: CASTQTGDQPQHF. The DNA of the CDR3 is TGTGCCAGCACCCAAACAGGGGATCAGCCCCAGCATTTT.

The chain links TRBV5-5 to TRBJ1-1, with 8 bases identical to TRBD1. The trim removed 1 base at V and 5 bases at J, leaving 7 bases unmatched. This CDR3 contains 15 residues. Germline V lookup: CDR1 SGHKS, CDR2 YYEKEE (reference sequence). The CDR3 spells CASSLSLTGGTEAFF. The CDR3 nucleotides read TGTGCCAGCAGCTTGAGTTTAACAGGGGGTACTGAAGCTTTCTTT. The full variable domain, in which reference TRBV5-5 and TRBJ1-1 provide the parts outside the CDR3, is DAGVTQSPTHLIKTRGQQVTLRCSPISGHKSVSWYQQVLGQGPQFIFQYYEKEERGRGNFPDRFSARQFPNYSSELNVNALLLGDSALYLCASSLSLTGGTEAFFGQGTRLTVV.

The chain is built from TRBV11-2 and TRBJ1-5; TRBD1 agrees at 8 bases. V shed 1 base and J 7 bases; nucleotides not matched to a gene: 9. The CDR3 is made up of 16 amino acids. From germline, CDR1 is SGHAT and CDR2 FQNNGV. This chain's CDR3 is CASSLGSRGLGQPQHF. DNA of the CDR3: TGTGCCAGCAGCTTAGGGTCCAGGGGGCTTGGGCAGCCCCAGCATTTT.

In its sample, this clone was seen a few times. The junction differs from germline at one of its ends, possibly a read error. The rearrangement uses TRBV15 and TRBJ2-7; the match to TRBD1 covers 8 bases. The CDR3 loop spans 15 amino acids. The V gene's germline CDR1 is LNHNV and CDR2 YYDKDF (reference sequence). CDR3 DNA sequence: TGTGCCACCAGCAGAAGAGGACAGGGCTCCAACGAGCAGTACTTC. As protein: CATSRRGQGSNEQYF. Complete variable domain (other parts from reference TRBV15 and TRBJ2-7): DAMVIQNPRYQVTQFGKPVTLSCSQTLNHNVMYWYQQKSSQAPKLLFHYYDKDFNNEADTPDNFQSRRPNTSFCFLDIRSPGLGDTAMYLCATSRRGQGSNEQYFGPGTRLTVT.

V usage is TRBV7-9 and J usage is TRBJ1-5; D unresolved. The germline V gene has CDR1 SEHNR and CDR2 FQNEAQ (reference sequence). This CDR3 is built from 10 residues. V lost 5 bases to trimming and J lost 10 bases, with 6 bases between them. CDR3: CASSPKPQHF. CDR3 coding DNA: TGTGCCAGCAGCCCCAAACCCCAGCATTTT. Variable domain in full (rest from reference TRBV7-9 and TRBJ1-5): DTGVSQNPRHKITKRGQNVTFRCDPISEHNRLYWYRQTLGQGPEFLTYFQNEAQLEKSRLLSDRFSAERPKGSFSTLEIQRTEQGDSAMYLCASSPKPQHFGDGTRLSIL.

The chain uses TRBV24-1 and TRBJ1-2; the match to TRBD1 covers 8 bases. Germline assignment: CDR1 KGHDR and CDR2 SFDVKD. The CDR3 has 14 residues. V was clipped by 3 bases and J by 6 bases; unmatched bases: 5. CDR3 coding DNA: TGTGCCACCAGTGATGGACAGGGAACGGATGGCTACACCTTC. It translates to CATSDGQGTDGYTF.

This rearrangement joins TRBV7-3 to TRBJ1-1; the D is unclear. The CDR3 consists of 14 residues. Germline lookup yields CDR1 SGHTA and CDR2 FQGTGA. V lost 1 base to trimming and J lost 6 bases, with 12 bases between them. CDR3 coding DNA: TGTGCCAGCAGCTTAAACCGACGACTCCCTGAAGCTTTCTTT. It is translated as CASSLNRRLPEAFF. The whole variable domain, remainder taken from reference TRBV7-3 and TRBJ1-1, is GAGVSQTPSNKVTEKGKYVELRCDPISGHTALYWYRQSLGQGPEFLIYFQGTGAADDSGLPNDRFFAVRPEGSVSTLKIQRTERGDSAVYLCASSLNRRLPEAFFGQGTRLTVV.

V gene TRBV5-1 combines with J gene TRBJ1-2; D might be TRBD1 (6 bases). In germline, CDR1 is SGHRS, CDR2 YFSETQ. V lost 0 bases to trimming and J lost 8 bases, with 14 bases between them. The CDR3 runs to 14 residues. DNA of the CDR3: TGCGCCAGCAGCTTGGACGGGTCCAGGGGCGGCTACACCTTC. It encodes CASSLDGSRGGYTF.

CDR3 bases: TGTGCCAGCAGCTCAAGAACTAGCGGGAGCGGACTAGAGCAGTTCTTC. Its translation is CASSSRTSGSGLEQFF. This rearrangement joins TRBV7-9 to TRBJ2-1, with TRBD2 matching 11 bases. The CDR3 is 16 amino acids. V gave up 4 bases and J gave up 10 bases; unmatched junction bases: 12. Per germline, CDR1 SEHNR and CDR2 FQNEAQ (reference sequence). Full variable domain (rest looked up from reference TRBV7-9 and TRBJ2-1): DTGVSQNPRHKITKRGQNVTFRCDPISEHNRLYWYRQTLGQGPEFLTYFQNEAQLEKSRLLSDRFSAERPKGSFSTLEIQRTEQGDSAMYLCASSSRTSGSGLEQFFGPGTRLTVL.

V usage is TRBV18 and J usage is TRBJ2-3, with no clear D. This CDR3 is 16 amino acids long. V dropped 4 bases and J dropped 3 bases, with 17 bases sitting between them. CDR1 KGHSH and CDR2 LQKENI come from the germline V gene. CDR3 residues: CASSLTMAPQTDTQYF. CDR3 bases: TGTGCCAGCTCACTCACTATGGCCCCCCAAACAGATACGCAGTATTTT.

The CDR3 coding sequence is TGTGCCAGCAGTTATCCGGGACAGGGGAGGATAAGGCAGCCCCAGCATTTT. It codes for CASSYPGQGRIRQPQHF. The chain has TRBV6-2 or TRBV6-3 and TRBJ1-5; 10 nucleotides match TRBD1. Looked up from germline, CDR1 is MNHEY and CDR2 is SVGEGT. The CDR3 loop spans 17 amino acids. After removal of 3 bases from V and 7 bases from J, the junction contained 12 bases not matched to a gene.

The V and J genes are TRBV24-1 and TRBJ1-2; TRBD1 is a possible D gene (6 bases). With 4 bases removed from V and 3 bases from J, the gap between germline ends came to 8 bases. The CDR3 is made up of 13 amino acids. Germline lookup yields CDR1 KGHDR and CDR2 SFDVKD. CDR3 coding DNA: TGTGCCACCAGTGAGGACAGCTACTATGGCTACACCTTC. Amino acid sequence: CATSEDSYYGYTF.